The rows below give T cell receptor beta chains drawn from one sample of a study of CD8+CD57+ T cells in acquired aplastic anemia. MiXCR was run by TCRdb on the reads, yielding one entry per CDR3 protein. The sample has approximately 260,000 distinct CDR3 sequences, 82% seen once. Sample: sorted CD4+, CD8+, or CD8+CD57+ T cells (not recorded which) from PBMCs. These TCRs come from a human donor with aplastic anemia. CDR3s include the opening cysteine and the closing phenylalanine or tryptophan.

v_gene,j_gene,CDR3aa
TRBV7-6,TRBJ2-3,CASSLARGLDPQYF
TRBV7-9,TRBJ1-2,CAYGLDLTGNTDYGYTF
TRBV7-2,TRBJ2-1,CASSFAGGHDTQF
TRBV7-9,TRBJ1-6,CASSLGGSYGDNVLHF
TRBV11-3,TRBJ2-5,CASSRDRAEETQYF
TRBV19,TRBJ1-1,CAGSIGDREGTEAFF
TRBV7-9,TRBJ2-3,CAGQGARGTDTHDF
TRBV7-2,TRBJ2-7,CASSYAGGNDTQYF
TRBV7-9,TRBJ2-6,CASSPDGRVAGANVLTF
TRBV9,TRBJ2-6,CASSVGRLPSDTNVLTF
TRBV12-3/TRBV12-4,TRBJ2-5,CASSSDSSQETQYF
TRBV20-1,TRBJ2-7,CSARDGGAHLPHEQYF
TRBV19,TRBJ1-2,CASSIAGGADYGYTF
TRBV2,TRBJ2-7,CASSEGGRGNHEQYF
TRBV7-2,TRBJ1-1,CASSLDLTGDSGAFF
TRBV24-1,TRBJ2-2,CGSTAADTGELFF